A single T cell receptor beta chain is shown here with its context. The table lists this clonotype with a few counts. Its cognate antigen has yet to be identified. No much larger clone is present one base from it, and per-base qualities are unavailable. This sample is part of a study of T cells after yellow fever vaccination (dated by TCRdb to between 2018 and 2021). In the study overall: Libraries from fractions with low cell numbers were prepared with the SMART-Seq v4 Ultra Low Input RNA kit. Bulk TCR alpha and beta repertoires were sequenced longitudinally to track T-cell clones before and after primary and booster YFV17D yellow fever vaccination. Two healthy male donors made up the cohort, one aged 18 to 30 years and the other aged 30 to 40 years. Blood was collected at multiple timepoints before and after primary and secondary immunization, and bulk PBMC replicates and cell subsets were isolated.

In the germline V gene, CDR1 corresponds to SNHLY and CDR2 to FYNNEI. The cysteine opens and the phenylalanine closes a CDR3 of 12 amino acids. The DNA shown is the 36-base CDR3, in frame from base 1. V loses 4 bases of germline sequence and J loses 6 bases, and the interval between the two ends is 9 bases. Synthesis of TCR cDNA relied on 5'RACE template switching, a step that introduced a universal primer site along with unique molecular identifiers. Priming for cDNA synthesis came from both the TCR alpha and TCR beta constant segments. Library amplification used two PCR steps, and the second PCR step added sample barcodes and sequencing adapters. Sequencing of libraries was performed on Illumina HiSeq 2500 (2x100 bp) or NovaSeq (2x150 bp). For the original study's pipeline: Demultiplexing of reads and collapsing into UMI consensus sequences were performed with MIGEC, and V(D)J alignment was carried out with MiXCR. Vaccine-responding clonotypes were defined with edgeR using replicate PBMC samples, requiring FDR below 0.01 and a log2 fold change above 5 up to day 15. CD4 or CD8 identity was assigned to each bulk clonotype according to whether the clonotype was present at higher abundance in the sequenced CD4 repertoire or the sequenced CD8 repertoire. TCRdb ran its own pipeline on the public reads, namely fastp trimming at Q25 and MiXCR clone calling, and kept in-frame beta chains. One record per CDR3 amino acid sequence lists the most common genes and DNA. The V and J calls come from TCRdb's annotation, not from the publication. The table for this sample lists 550,000 to 750,000 distinct CDR3 sequences; approximately 12% of them were counted only once. The ten largest clones represent about an eighth of the sample.

Per the publication, the treatment or condition label means: live attenuated yellow fever vaccine strain. At every blood-draw timepoint, two biological replicates of bulk PBMCs were collected. A standard Ficoll-Paque protocol was used to isolate PBMCs from peripheral blood. RNA was extracted with TriZol from bulk PBMCs, CD4 and CD8 fractions, and dextramer-positive and dextramer-negative fractions. Study-wide conclusions, independent of this receptor: Computational filtering was needed because FACS-sorted repertoires could contain abundant contaminating clonotypes from the bulk population. Most clones expanded after primary vaccination were re-detected after the booster (just under 97% of CD4 and around 88% of CD8), suggesting broad memory maintenance. Because only a couple of donors were included in the study, the extent to which the findings can be generalized is limited. Compared with the primary T-cell response, the secondary T-cell response was faster but weaker, reaching its peak on day 5 rather than on day 15. A small share of clonotypes was detected in both CD4 and CD8 compartments, with the overlap likely arising from convergent recombination.

This sequence was found in a man under 40 who received the YFV17D yellow fever vaccine. In this chain, TRBV2 is recombined with TRBJ1-1, with no D gene named confidently. The sequences come from PBMCs, collected on the day of the yellow fever booster vaccination. The CDR3 amino acid sequence is: CASSAGGPEAFF. The nucleotide sequence reads TGTGCCAGCAGTGCCGGTGGCCCTGAAGCTTTCTTT.